These 32 T cell receptor beta chains were sequenced from one sample in a study of regulatory and conventional T cells in RAG deficiency. The method was immunoSEQ multiplex PCR; TCRdb's version includes in-frame clones alone and lacks a portion of them. The sample shows about 1,000 clones, 65% to 85% of them seen only once. The source material was CD8+ T cells sorted from blood. These TCRs come from a human donor with RAG deficiency presenting as severe combined immunodeficiency.

The CDR3 region has the DNA TGTGCCAGCAGTCCGTTGCCTGGGGTGGACGAGCAGTACTTC. Its protein product is CASSPLPGVDEQYF. This chain connects TRBV27 to TRBJ2-7; no clear D. The CDR3 loop spans 14 amino acids. V was clipped by 5 bases and J by 5 bases, with 16 bases between them. Germline loops: CDR1 MNHEY, CDR2 SMNVEV (reference sequence).

The V call is TRBV11-3, the J call TRBJ2-7; maybe TRBD2 (5 bases). Germline loops: CDR1 SGHNT, CDR2 YENEEA. This CDR3 is built from 16 residues. V lost 2 bases and J lost 6, with 20 bases in between. The CDR3 is CASSLTVDSLRGEQYF. The CDR3, as DNA: TGTGCCAGCAGCTTAACCGTGGACTCTCTCCGAGGCGAGCAGTACTTC.

DNA of the CDR3: TGTGCCAGCAGGATCTTCTACGAGCAGTACTTC. This translates into CASRIFYEQYF. V and J are TRBV28 and TRBJ2-7; D uncertain. The germline V gene encodes CDR1 MDHEN and CDR2 SYDVKM. The ends were cut back, 6 bases at V and 3 bases at J, with 6 bases in the middle. The CDR3 runs to 11 residues.

The V call is TRBV10-3, the J call TRBJ1-1, with 8 bases identical to TRBD1. Germline CDR1 ENHRY, CDR2 SYGVKD. V lost 7 bases, J lost 11 bases, and 12 bases stayed unmatched. The CDR3 loop spans 13 amino acids. CDR3 coding DNA: TGTGCCATCACCATGGACAGGGAGGTTGGGGCTTTCTTT. Translating it yields CAITMDREVGAFF.

The chain is built from TRBV7-7 and TRBJ2-6; unclear D gene. The V gene lost 5 bases and the J gene lost 5 bases, with 25 bases spanning the gap. This CDR3 region has 19 residues. Germline V gene sequence: CDR1 SSHAT, CDR2 FNYEAQ (reference sequence). The CDR3 spells CASSDHFKCHKGRANVLTF. In DNA form, the CDR3 reads TGTGCCAGCAGCGATCATTTTAAGTGCCACAAAGGTCGGGCCAACGTCCTGACTTTC.

The gene calls are TRBV9 and TRBJ2-7; 7 bases line up with TRBD1. Germline assignment: CDR1 SGDLS and CDR2 YYNGEE. Trimming at V came to 0 bases and at J to 5 bases, leaving 8 bases not matched to a gene. CDR3 length equals 15 residues. The DNA of the CDR3 is TGTGCCAGCAGCGTAGAGGGGACGACAGGGCACGAGCAGTACTTC. Its protein product is CASSVEGTTGHEQYF.

J is TRBJ2-7 and V is TRBV13; D not certain. This CDR3 has 11 residues. Germline CDR1 is PRHDT and CDR2 is FYEKMQ (reference sequence). Deletions cut 6 bases from V and 2 bases from J, with 5 bases between. Here the CDR3 reads CASSPTYEQYF. Here the CDR3 DNA reads TGTGCCAGCAGTCCCACCTACGAGCAGTACTTC.

This chain uses TRBV27 with TRBJ1-1, with 7 positions matching TRBD1. The CDR3 is made up of 16 amino acids. CDR1 and CDR2 (germline): MNHEY, SMNVEV (reference sequence). V shed 0 bases and J 4 bases; nucleotides not matched to a gene: 8. For the CDR3, the DNA is TGTGCCAGCAGTTTATCTAGTGGGACAGCCCGCACTGAAGCTTTCTTT. It is translated as CASSLSSGTARTEAFF.

The rearrangement links TRBV27 to TRBJ1-2; D not resolved. Between the trimmed V and J ends, which lost 5 bases and 5 bases, there was a span of 18 bases. Germline-derived CDR1 and CDR2 are MNHEY and SMNVEV (reference sequence). The CDR3 is 15 residues long. DNA of the CDR3: TGTGCCAGCAGTGTACACAGAGGAAAGATTTATGGCTACACCTTC. It specifies CASSVHRGKIYGYTF.

This clone was seen just once. The gene calls are TRBV21-1 and TRBJ2-5; TRBD2 was called by the table and not checked on the DNA. TRBV21-1 constitutes a pseudogene. The CDR3 totals 16 residues. This CDR3 reads CASRLFVATLSETQYF. The CDR3 bases are TGTGCCAGCAGACTCTTCGTAGCTACACTTTCTGAGACCCAGTACTTC.

The chain is built from TRBV28 and TRBJ2-7, with D perhaps given as TRBD1 or TRBD2 (5 bases each). From germline, CDR1 is MDHEN and CDR2 SYDVKM. The length of the CDR3 is 11 residues. V gave up 4 bases and J gave up 6 bases, with 7 bases separating them. DNA for the CDR3: TGTGCCAGCAGTTGGGGGACCGAGCAGTACTTC. Its translation: CASSWGTEQYF.

A few counts support this clone. The chain employs TRBV9 and TRBJ1-2; TRBD1 might be the D (5 bases). Looked up from germline, CDR1 is SGDLS and CDR2 is YYNGEE. The CDR3 consists of 11 residues. Trimming left V 3 bases short and J 5 bases short, with 5 bases between. The CDR3 nucleotides are TGTGCCAGCAGCGCAGGGTATGGCTACACCTTC. Amino acids: CASSAGYGYTF.

The rearrangement links TRBV7-8 to TRBJ2-7, with D maybe TRBD2 (7 bases). The CDR3 sequence is 14 residues long. V lost 5 bases to trimming and J lost 1 base, with 12 bases between them. In germline, CDR1 is SGHVS, CDR2 FQNEAQ. CDR3 sequence reads: CASSLGGGSYEQYF. Written as DNA, the CDR3 is TGTGCCAGCAGCCTAGGGGGGGGTTCCTACGAGCAGTACTTC.

V is TRBV28 and J is TRBJ1-1; weak D call: TRBD1 (5 bases). This CDR3 is built from 14 residues. The germline CDR1 and CDR2 sequences are MDHEN and SYDVKM. V was cut by 3 bases and J by 4 bases, with 12 bases left in between. The CDR3 DNA reads TGTGCCAGCAGTTTTTTCGACGGGGGCACTGAAGCTTTCTTT. Translating gives CASSFFDGGTEAFF. The full variable domain, with the rest looked up from reference TRBV28 and TRBJ1-1, is DVKVTQSSRYLVKRTGEKVFLECVQDMDHENMFWYRQDPGLGLRLIYFSYDVKMKEKGDIPEGYSVSREKKERFSLILESASTNQTSMYLCASSFFDGGTEAFFGQGTRLTVV.

V usage is TRBV7-3 and J usage is TRBJ2-7; 9 nucleotides align to TRBD1. The ends lost 2 bases at V and 5 bases at J; junction bases unmatched: 4. This CDR3 contains 14 residues. In germline, CDR1 is SGHTA, CDR2 FQGTGA. The CDR3 is CASSLGQGRHEQYF. The DNA for the CDR3 is TGTGCCAGCAGCTTAGGACAGGGGAGACACGAGCAGTACTTC.

The chain uses TRBV7-9 and TRBJ1-2; D gene uncertain. The germline V gene encodes CDR1 SEHNR and CDR2 FQNEAQ (reference sequence). CDR3 length: 14 amino acids. Trimming left V 1 base short and J 4 bases short, with 10 bases between. The CDR3: CASSLEGGLYGYTF. The CDR3 nucleotides are TGTGCCAGCAGCTTAGAAGGCGGCCTCTATGGCTACACCTTC.

This sequence joins TRBV28 and TRBJ2-1; D is ambiguous. CDR3 length: 11 residues. The V gene's germline CDR1 is MDHEN and CDR2 SYDVKM. The ends were cut back, 3 bases at V and 10 bases at J, with 7 bases in the middle. The chain's CDR3 is CASSFRVEQFF. CDR3 sequence (DNA): TGTGCCAGCAGTTTCCGGGTCGAGCAGTTCTTC.

The sample holds a few counts of this clone. J is TRBJ2-2 and V is TRBV25-1; D not resolved. Germline values: CDR1 MGHDK, CDR2 SYGVNS. Trimming took off 10 bases at V and 0 bases at J, with 18 bases between the two ends. The CDR3 is made up of 16 amino acids. CDR3 nucleotide sequence: TGTGCCACCTCGGATGATCAAAGGCCGAACACCGGGGAGCTGTTTTTT. Protein: CATSDDQRPNTGELFF. The variable domain in full, with the rest retrieved from reference TRBV25-1 and TRBJ2-2, is EADIYQTPRYLVIGTGKKITLECSQTMGHDKMYWYQQDPGMELHLIHYSYGVNSTEKGDLSSESTVSRIRTEHFPLTLESARPSHTSQYLCATSDDQRPNTGELFFGEGSRLTVL.

The chain couples TRBV30 to TRBJ2-7; 7 nucleotides match TRBD1. The germline gives CDR1 GTSNPN, CDR2 SVGIG (reference sequence). This CDR3 is 14 amino acids long. The ends lost 0 bases at V and 3 bases at J; junction bases unmatched: 5. CDR3 coding DNA: TGTGCCTGGAGTGTACGGGCAGGGGGCTACGAGCAGTACTTC. Protein: CAWSVRAGGYEQYF.

The chain combines TRBV27 with TRBJ2-4, with a weak D call TRBD1 (5 bases). The length of the CDR3 is 19 residues. Germline CDR1 reads MNHEY; CDR2 reads SMNVEV (reference sequence). The V end lost 5 bases, the J end lost 2 bases, and 25 bases lay between the germline ends. The CDR3 sequence is CASSKLRTAGYETKNIQYF. The CDR3 bases are TGTGCCAGCAGTAAACTCCGGACGGCAGGGTATGAGACCAAAAACATTCAGTACTTC.

CDR3 DNA sequence: TGTGCCAGCAGCTGGGGGGCAGGCACAGATACGCAGTATTTT. Its translation: CASSWGAGTDTQYF. The V gene is TRBV9, the J gene TRBJ2-3; D is tentatively TRBD1 or TRBD2 (6 bases each). The CDR3 totals 14 residues. V gave up 4 bases and J gave up 1 base, with 10 bases separating them. CDR1 is SGDLS and CDR2 is YYNGEE in the germline V gene. The variable domain in full, completed from reference TRBV9 and TRBJ2-3, reads DSGVTQTPKHLITATGQRVTLRCSPRSGDLSVYWYQQSLDQGLQFLIQYYNGEERAKGNILERFSAQQFPDLHSELNLSSLELGDSALYFCASSWGAGTDTQYFGPGTRLTVL.

The sample holds one count of this clone. The V gene is TRBV19, the J gene TRBJ1-1; D gene ambiguous. V gave up 4 bases and J gave up 1 base, with 4 bases separating them. Germline CDR1 and CDR2: LNHDA and SQIVND (reference sequence). The CDR3 has 12 amino acids. The CDR3, as DNA: TGTGCCAGTAGTACAGGGAACACTGAAGCTTTCTTT. This codes for CASSTGNTEAFF. Using reference TRBV19 and TRBJ1-1 for the parts outside the CDR3, the full variable domain is DGGITQSPKYLFRKEGQNVTLSCEQNLNHDAMYWYRQDPGQGLRLIYYSQIVNDFQKGDIAEGYSVSREKKESFPLTVTSAQKNPTAFYLCASSTGNTEAFFGQGTRLTVV.

The genes are TRBV29-1 and TRBJ2-7, with TRBD2 matching 9 bases. The CDR3 consists of 14 residues. V shed 5 bases, J shed 2 bases, and the junction held 7 bases outside the gene matches. Germline CDR1 and CDR2: SQVTM and ANQGSEA. CDR3 amino acids: CSVWRLAEPYEQYF. The CDR3 coding sequence is TGCAGCGTTTGGCGACTAGCGGAGCCCTACGAGCAGTACTTC.

The J gene is TRBJ1-5, the V gene TRBV27, with D tentatively TRBD1 (5 bases). The CDR3 is 14 residues long. Germline loops: CDR1 MNHEY, CDR2 SMNVEV (reference sequence). Trimming removed 3 bases from V and 7 bases from J, with 13 bases in between. The CDR3 DNA sequence: TGTGCCAGCAGTTTTGTAGGGGCACAGCAGCCCCAGCATTTT. Its protein is CASSFVGAQQPQHF.

The chain carries TRBV7-9 and TRBJ2-4, with 9 bases that match TRBD1. The ends lost 6 bases at V and 4 bases at J; junction bases unmatched: 1. CDR1 is SEHNR, CDR2 FQNEAQ, per germline (reference sequence). The CDR3 is 13 residues long. The CDR3 loop reads CASRGTGKNIQYF. The CDR3, as DNA: TGTGCCAGCAGGGGGACAGGGAAAAACATTCAGTACTTC.

This clone showed up just a few times. The DNA for the CDR3 is TGTGCCAGCAGTTCGGGACAGGGGGGCGTTGGTTATGGCTACACCTTC. Residues: CASSSGQGGVGYGYTF. V and J are TRBV2 and TRBJ1-2; 11 bases match TRBD1. This CDR3 region has 16 residues. The germline V gene has CDR1 SNHLY and CDR2 FYNNEI. V gave up 5 bases and J gave up 5 bases; unmatched junction bases: 10. Looking up the rest from reference TRBV2 and TRBJ1-2 gives the full variable domain: EPEVTQTPSHQVTQMGQEVILRCVPISNHLYFYWYRQILGQKVEFLVSFYNNEISEKSEIFDDQFSVERPDGSNFTLKIRSTKLEDSAMYFCASSSGQGGVGYGYTFGSGTRLTVV.

Comments on this clone: The CDR3 does not end in the conserved phenylalanine or tryptophan, so this is likely a read error. The chain has TRBV29-1 and TRBJ2-7; D remains ambiguous. V shed 2 bases and J shed 2 bases, with 10 bases lying between them. The CDR3 covers 13 residues. The V gene's germline CDR1 is SQVTM and CDR2 ANQGSEA. The CDR3 nucleotides are TGCAGCGTTGAACAAGCCACGACCTACGAGCAGTACCTC. Its translation: CSVEQATTYEQYL.

J is TRBJ2-3 and V is TRBV9; D perhaps matches TRBD1 (6 bases). The CDR3 runs 15 residues. Trimming took 4 bases from V and 1 from J, leaving 13 bases between them. Germline CDR1 SGDLS, CDR2 YYNGEE. The CDR3 region has the DNA TGTGCCAGCAGCCCAGGGGACATGGGCACAGATACGCAGTATTTT. This sequence encodes CASSPGDMGTDTQYF.

The J gene is TRBJ1-2, the V gene TRBV5-4; D remains unclear. The V end was cut by 0 bases, the J end by 6 bases, with 9 bases between. There are 13 residues in the CDR3. The germline gives CDR1 SGHNT, CDR2 YYREEE (reference sequence). CDR3: CASSLGQVDGYTF. CDR3 nucleotide sequence: TGTGCCAGCAGCTTGGGTCAGGTGGATGGCTACACCTTC.

This clone has a handful of counts. The chain joins TRBV5-2 to TRBJ1-2. TRBV5-2 is marked as a pseudogene. The CDR3 covers 13 residues. The CDR3 bases are TGTGCCAGCAATATCCGAAAGACCTATGGCTACACCTTC. Translated, it gives CASNIRKTYGYTF.

V and J are TRBV7-2 and TRBJ2-7; 7 bases are shared with TRBD2. Germline V gives CDR1 SGHTA, CDR2 FQGNSA. J was trimmed by 9 bases and V by 1 base; bases with no gene match: 6. The CDR3 loop spans 13 amino acids. CDR3: CASSLGGRVAQYF. The CDR3 region has the DNA TGTGCCAGCAGCTTAGGGGGGAGGGTTGCGCAGTACTTC.

This clone was seen just once. This chain joins TRBV4-1 and TRBJ2-5; no clear D. Germline values: CDR1 MGHRA, CDR2 YSYEKL. V was cut by 0 bases and J by 6 bases, with 14 bases left in between. CDR3 length equals 15 residues. CDR3 residues: CASSQESHWGKTQYF. DNA of the CDR3: TGCGCCAGCAGCCAAGAATCTCACTGGGGAAAGACCCAGTACTTC.